This T cell receptor beta chain appears in the sequencing data of a study of T cells in Graves' hyperthyroidism and ophthalmopathy. There were TCR beta CDR3 regions amplified from RNA transcripts. Primed by the HTBI set, a first-round RT-PCR was run on the TCR CDR3. TCRdb re-derived calls from the multiplex PCR reads in MiXCR, one entry per CDR3 protein. The repertoire has under 200,000 distinct CDR3 sequences, about a tenth of them found once; the top ten carry 22%. This clonotype was seen many times. Clinical symptoms, serum thyroxine and TRAb, thyroid ultrasound and orbital computed tomography together formed the diagnostic basis. Blood was obtained at the first hyperthyroidism diagnosis, which preceded any ophthalmopathy symptoms. Germline loops: CDR1 DFQATT, CDR2 SNEGSKA (reference sequence). The CDR3 consists of 16 residues. J gave up 4 bases and V 0 bases, and 5 bases lay outside the gene matches.

The J gene is TRBJ2-2, the V gene TRBV20-1; 10 positions agree with TRBD2. Material: blood. The sequence came from a woman aged 18 to 35 with Graves' hyperthyroidism that later progressed to Graves' ophthalmopathy. The CDR3, as DNA: TGCAGTGCTAGAGATCTCAGCGGGGGGGCCACCGGGGAGCTGTTTTTT. This sequence encodes CSARDLSGGATGELFF.